These 19 T cell receptor beta chains share one sample of origin, sequenced in a study of blood T cell repertoires in COVID-19. Clones were sequenced by immunoSEQ multiplex PCR, and TCRdb holds only the in-frame ones, with some missing. The table lists 130,000 to 150,000 clones, under 85% of them singletons, with over 6.5% in the top ten. Sequenced input: peripheral blood. The receptor set was obtained from a man in his forties or fifties with active or convalescent COVID-19.

J is TRBJ1-2 and V is TRBV28; D unclear. Germline V gene data show CDR1 as MDHEN and CDR2 as SYDVKM. This CDR3 has 13 residues. The V and J ends lost 2 bases and 10 bases respectively, with 14 bases between them. CDR3: CASSLQNSRDYTF. DNA for the CDR3: TGTGCCAGCAGTTTACAAAATAGTCGGGACTACACCTTC.

The chain uses TRBV19 and TRBJ2-2, with 8 bases that match TRBD1. Unmatched junction bases numbered 6, after V lost 6 bases and J lost 3 bases. CDR1 and CDR2 from the germline V gene are LNHDA and SQIVND (reference sequence). The CDR3 covers 15 residues. The CDR3 spells CASRSQGGYTGELFF. Written as DNA, the CDR3 is TGTGCCAGTAGGTCACAGGGGGGTTACACCGGGGAGCTGTTTTTT.

The chain couples TRBV5-1 to TRBJ2-2; 13 nucleotides agree with TRBD2. This CDR3 region has 16 residues. The V gene's germline CDR1 is SGHRS and CDR2 YFSETQ. V lost 1 base and J lost 6; bases outside the gene matches: 3. Written as DNA, the CDR3 is TGCGCCAGCAGCTTGTGGACTAGCGGGAGCGCCGGGGAGCTGTTTTTT. Translating it yields CASSLWTSGSAGELFF.

The rearrangement links TRBV4-1 to TRBJ1-1, with 8 positions matching TRBD1. The CDR3 totals 13 residues. The V gene's germline CDR1 is MGHRA and CDR2 YSYEKL. The trim removed 4 bases at V and 3 bases at J, leaving 1 base unmatched. The DNA for the CDR3 is TGCGCCAGCAGCCGACAGGGGCACACTGAAGCTTTCTTT. As protein: CASSRQGHTEAFF.

The chain couples TRBV28 to TRBJ1-2; 7 bases are shared with TRBD1. This CDR3 spans 14 amino acids. Losses at the gene ends were 4 bases for V and 4 bases for J; bases not matched to a gene: 6. The germline V gene has CDR1 MDHEN and CDR2 SYDVKM. The CDR3 loop reads CASSWGQNSYGYTF. CDR3 in DNA: TGTGCCAGCAGTTGGGGACAGAACTCCTATGGCTACACCTTC.

This clone has just a few counts. CDR3 region: CASSQSGDGTYNEQFF. Here the CDR3 DNA reads TGTGCCAGCAGCCAATCAGGGGATGGTACCTACAATGAGCAGTTCTTC. The gene calls are TRBV16 and TRBJ2-1; D perhaps matches TRBD1 (5 bases). Trimming removed 0 bases from V and 2 bases from J, with 11 bases in between. CDR3 length: 16 amino acids. In germline, CDR1 is KGHSY, CDR2 FQNENV.

The V gene is TRBV19, the J gene TRBJ2-7, with 7 bases aligning to TRBD1. Germline-derived CDR1 and CDR2 are LNHDA and SQIVND (reference sequence). The ends lost 2 bases at V and 3 bases at J; junction bases unmatched: 7. This CDR3 is 15 amino acids long. The CDR3 nucleotides are TGTGCCAGTAGTATACTGGGACAGAGCCTCTACGAGCAGTACTTC. Translated, it gives CASSILGQSLYEQYF.

This rearrangement joins TRBV7-6 to TRBJ2-7, with D uncertain. The CDR3 consists of 16 residues. V lost 5 bases and J 0 bases, leaving 17 bases between the germline ends. CDR1 is SGHVS and CDR2 is FNYEAQ in the germline V gene. This CDR3 reads CASSQSGGLVSYEQYF. The CDR3 nucleotides read TGTGCCAGCAGCCAATCCGGCGGTCTAGTCTCCTACGAGCAGTACTTC.

CDR3 bases: TGTGCCAGCAGCTTCTTAAGGGAGTCTGGAAACACCATATATTTT. Translation: CASSFLRESGNTIYF. The rearrangement links TRBV7-2 to TRBJ1-3; no firm D call. Germline assignment: CDR1 SGHTA and CDR2 FQGNSA. Deletions cut 3 bases from V and 1 base from J, with 10 bases between. The CDR3 consists of 15 residues. The whole variable domain, filled in from reference TRBV7-2 and TRBJ1-3, reads GAGVSQSPSNKVTEKGKDVELRCDPISGHTALYWYRQSLGQGLEFLIYFQGNSAPDKSGLPSDRFSAERTGGSVSTLTIQRTQQEDSAVYLCASSFLRESGNTIYFGEGSWLTVV.

This rearrangement joins TRBV18 to TRBJ2-3; tentatively, D is TRBD1 (5 bases). The CDR3 has 14 amino acids. V lost 3 bases and J 2 bases, leaving 9 bases between the germline ends. Germline V gene data show CDR1 as KGHSH and CDR2 as LQKENI. CDR3: CASSPPTDTDTQYF. As DNA, the CDR3 is TGTGCCAGCTCACCCCCGACAGACACAGATACGCAGTATTTT. Drawing the rest from reference TRBV18 and TRBJ2-3, the complete variable domain is NAGVMQNPRHLVRRRGQEARLRCSPMKGHSHVYWYRQLPEEGLKFMVYLQKENIIDESGMPKERFSAEFPKEGPSILRIQQVVRGDSAAYFCASSPPTDTDTQYFGPGTRLTVL.

The chain employs TRBV5-1 and TRBJ2-3; D gene ambiguous. Germline values: CDR1 SGHRS, CDR2 YFSETQ. This CDR3 has 14 residues. Between the trimmed V and J ends, which lost 6 bases and 0 bases, there was a span of 11 bases. The CDR3 DNA follows: TGCGCCAGCACGGAGCAGTCTAGCACAGATACGCAGTATTTT. Translated: CASTEQSSTDTQYF.

The rearrangement uses TRBV30 and TRBJ1-5; 9 nucleotides align to TRBD1. This CDR3 has 14 amino acids. Germline CDR1 reads GTSNPN; CDR2 reads SVGIG (reference sequence). Unmatched junction bases numbered 3, after V lost 1 base and J lost 5 bases. CDR3 sequence reads: CAWSADRGYQPQHF. The DNA for the CDR3 is TGTGCCTGGAGTGCAGACAGGGGGTATCAGCCCCAGCATTTT.

The genes are TRBV7-2 and TRBJ2-7; D might be TRBD2 (6 bases). Germline CDR1 SGHTA, CDR2 FQGNSA. This CDR3 is 15 amino acids long. Trimming took off 5 bases at V and 4 bases at J, with 18 bases between the two ends. The CDR3 coding sequence is TGTGCCAGCAGCCATCTCCGGGGACTTGAGTACGAGCAGTACTTC. Translated, it gives CASSHLRGLEYEQYF.

Only a few counts were recorded for this clone. The V and J genes are TRBV19 and TRBJ2-3; D is possibly TRBD2 (5 bases). Germline assignment: CDR1 LNHDA and CDR2 SQIVND (reference sequence). The CDR3 has 15 amino acids. V lost 1 base and J 2 bases, leaving 10 bases between the germline ends. The DNA for the CDR3 is TGTGCCAGTAGTATAGGCTCGGGGTTCACAGATACGCAGTATTTT. Translated: CASSIGSGFTDTQYF.

The genes are TRBV5-1 and TRBJ1-1, with 7 bases identical to TRBD1. Germline CDR1 and CDR2: SGHRS and YFSETQ. V lost 6 bases, J lost 4 bases, and 0 bases stayed unmatched. CDR3 length: 11 amino acids. The CDR3 region has the DNA TGCGCCAGCAAGGGGGCCACTGAAGCTTTCTTT. Protein product: CASKGATEAFF.

The table lists this clone with a count of one. The rearrangement joins TRBV7-8 to TRBJ1-6, with a tentative D call TRBD1 (5 bases). The V end lost 2 bases, the J end lost 10 bases, and 12 bases lay between the germline ends. The length of the CDR3 is 14 residues. Per germline, CDR1 SGHVS and CDR2 FQNEAQ. This CDR3 is CASSLKSAGSPLHF. The CDR3 nucleotides read TGTGCCAGCAGCTTAAAATCGGCAGGGTCACCCCTCCACTTT.

This clone has more than one count but fewer than ten. This chain connects TRBV7-3 to TRBJ2-3; 12 nucleotides agree with TRBD2. V trimming: 5 bases; J trimming: 6 bases; junction bases outside the gene matches: 9. This CDR3 contains 16 residues. Per the germline V gene, CDR1 is SGHTA and CDR2 is FQGTGA. The CDR3 here is CASSPLAGGAADTQYF. The DNA of the CDR3 is TGTGCCAGCAGCCCCCTAGCGGGAGGGGCTGCGGATACGCAGTATTTT. The complete variable domain, with remaining parts taken from reference TRBV7-3 and TRBJ2-3, reads GAGVSQTPSNKVTEKGKYVELRCDPISGHTALYWYRQSLGQGPEFLIYFQGTGAADDSGLPNDRFFAVRPEGSVSTLKIQRTERGDSAVYLCASSPLAGGAADTQYFGPGTRLTVL.

The V call is TRBV12-5, the J call TRBJ1-3, with 10 bases that match TRBD1. V shed 7 bases and J 0 bases; nucleotides not matched to a gene: 24. The V gene's germline CDR1 is LGHNT and CDR2 FRNRAP. The CDR3 length is 22 residues. The CDR3 loop is CASDLGQGKRGKAAGSGNTIYF. CDR3 DNA: TGTGCTAGTGACCTGGGACAGGGGAAGCGTGGTAAGGCTGCGGGCTCTGGAAACACCATATATTTT.

The chain is built from TRBV14 and TRBJ2-5, with 11 nucleotides matching TRBD2. This CDR3 spans 15 amino acids. Germline lookup yields CDR1 SGHDN and CDR2 FVKESK. After removal of 2 bases from V and 5 bases from J, the junction contained 4 bases not matched to a gene. CDR3 DNA: TGTGCCAGCAGCCAACTAGCGGGAGGTTTGGAGACCCAGTACTTC. This translates into CASSQLAGGLETQYF.